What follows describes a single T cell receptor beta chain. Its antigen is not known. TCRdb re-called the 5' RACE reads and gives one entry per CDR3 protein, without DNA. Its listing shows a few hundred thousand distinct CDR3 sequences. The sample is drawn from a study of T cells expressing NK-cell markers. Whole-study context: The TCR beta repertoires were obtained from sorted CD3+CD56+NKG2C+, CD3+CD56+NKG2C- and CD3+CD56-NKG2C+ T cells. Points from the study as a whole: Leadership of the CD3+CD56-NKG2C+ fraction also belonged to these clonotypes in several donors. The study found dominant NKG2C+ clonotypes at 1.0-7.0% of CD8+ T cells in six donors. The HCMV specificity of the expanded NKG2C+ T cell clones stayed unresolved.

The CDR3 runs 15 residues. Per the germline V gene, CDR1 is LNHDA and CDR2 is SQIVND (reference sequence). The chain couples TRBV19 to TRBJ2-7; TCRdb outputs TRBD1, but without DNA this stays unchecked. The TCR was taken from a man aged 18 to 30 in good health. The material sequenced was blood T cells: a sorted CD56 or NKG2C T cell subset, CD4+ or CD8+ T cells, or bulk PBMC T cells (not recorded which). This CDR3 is CASRPLGQENYEQYF.